This record concerns one TCR beta chain sequence. What it recognizes is unknown. The data were obtained in a study of vaccination and CD4 T cells after COVID-19. Overall study: Post-vaccine specimens were obtained a median around 72 days after dose two (range 14 to 241). General study points: The median SARS-CoV-2-reactive clonotype number increased from about 20 to 38, without statistical significance.

Treatment given: approximately 11-day PBMC culture with coronavirus spike peptide pools or control peptides (ViraFEST assay). At the Johns Hopkins FTIC core, DNA taken from cultured CD4+ T cells was sequenced by way of the Oncomine TCR Beta short-read assay. TCRdb called the PCR reads again in MiXCR, with one record for every CDR3 protein. The sample includes several thousand distinct CDR3 sequences, roughly 73% of them seen just once. Sequencing input: CD4+ T cells from blood, cultured in vitro. The receptor was derived from a human donor who had recovered from COVID-19.

The CDR3 region is CASSSDQADTQYF. CDR3 coding DNA: TGTGCCAGCAGCTCCGACCAGGCAGATACGCAGTATTTT. This chain joins TRBV7-2 and TRBJ2-3; no firm D call. CDR1 and CDR2 (germline): SGHTA, FQGNSA. There are 13 residues in the CDR3. V lost 4 bases to trimming and J lost 4 bases, with 9 bases between them.